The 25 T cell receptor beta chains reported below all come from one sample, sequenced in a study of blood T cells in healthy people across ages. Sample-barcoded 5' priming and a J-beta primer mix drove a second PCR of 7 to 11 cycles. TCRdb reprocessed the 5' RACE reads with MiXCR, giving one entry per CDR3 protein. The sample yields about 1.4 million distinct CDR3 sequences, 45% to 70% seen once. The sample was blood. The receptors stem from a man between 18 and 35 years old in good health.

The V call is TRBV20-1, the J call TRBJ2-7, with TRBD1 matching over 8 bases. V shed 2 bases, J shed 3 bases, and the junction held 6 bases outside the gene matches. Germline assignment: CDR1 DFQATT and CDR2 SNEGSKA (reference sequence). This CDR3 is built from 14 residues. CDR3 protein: CSARSQGAIYEQYF. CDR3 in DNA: TGCAGTGCTAGAAGCCAGGGGGCGATCTACGAGCAGTACTTC.

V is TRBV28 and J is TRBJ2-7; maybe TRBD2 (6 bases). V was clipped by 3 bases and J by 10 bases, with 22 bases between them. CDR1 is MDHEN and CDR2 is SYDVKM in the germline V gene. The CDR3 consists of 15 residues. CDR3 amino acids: CASSFVRVGWEAQYF. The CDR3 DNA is TGTGCCAGCAGTTTCGTGAGGGTAGGATGGGAGGCCCAGTACTTC. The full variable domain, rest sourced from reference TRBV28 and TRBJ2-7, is DVKVTQSSRYLVKRTGEKVFLECVQDMDHENMFWYRQDPGLGLRLIYFSYDVKMKEKGDIPEGYSVSREKKERFSLILESASTNQTSMYLCASSFVRVGWEAQYFGPGTRLTVT.

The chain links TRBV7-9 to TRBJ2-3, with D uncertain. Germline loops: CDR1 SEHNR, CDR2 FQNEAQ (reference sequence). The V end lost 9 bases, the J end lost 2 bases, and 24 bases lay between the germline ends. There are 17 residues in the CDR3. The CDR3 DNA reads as TGTGCCAGTATGGATGGTGCGAGATGGGGTGACACAGATACGCAGTATTTT. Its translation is CASMDGARWGDTDTQYF.

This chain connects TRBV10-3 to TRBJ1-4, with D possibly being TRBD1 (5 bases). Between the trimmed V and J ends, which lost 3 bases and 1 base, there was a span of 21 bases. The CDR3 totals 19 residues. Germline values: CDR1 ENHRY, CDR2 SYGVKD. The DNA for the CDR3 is TGTGCCATCAGTGACCAAAGCGGGGGACCGTTTGGAACTAATGAAAAACTGTTTTTT. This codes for CAISDQSGGPFGTNEKLFF.

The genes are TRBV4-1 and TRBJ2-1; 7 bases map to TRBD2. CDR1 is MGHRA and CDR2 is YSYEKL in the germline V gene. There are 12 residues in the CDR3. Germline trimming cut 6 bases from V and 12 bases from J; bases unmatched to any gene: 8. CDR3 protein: CASSQSPGGQFF. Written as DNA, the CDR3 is TGCGCCAGCAGTCAGAGCCCGGGGGGGCAGTTCTTC.

For the CDR3, the DNA is TGTGCCAGCAGCGCAGCTCCTATGACAGGCTCGGACTATGGCTACACCTTC. This codes for CASSAAPMTGSDYGYTF. The J gene is TRBJ1-2, the V gene TRBV4-2, with a tentative D call TRBD1 (6 bases). This CDR3 spans 17 amino acids. V was shortened by 5 bases and J by 3 bases, with 22 bases between the two germline ends. Germline loops: CDR1 LGHNA, CDR2 YNFKEQ.

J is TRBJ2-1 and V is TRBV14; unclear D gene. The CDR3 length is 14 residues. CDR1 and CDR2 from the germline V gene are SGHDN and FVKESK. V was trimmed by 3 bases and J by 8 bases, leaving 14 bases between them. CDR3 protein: CASSQRMSSHEQFF. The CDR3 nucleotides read TGTGCCAGCAGCCAGCGTATGTCTAGTCATGAGCAGTTCTTC.

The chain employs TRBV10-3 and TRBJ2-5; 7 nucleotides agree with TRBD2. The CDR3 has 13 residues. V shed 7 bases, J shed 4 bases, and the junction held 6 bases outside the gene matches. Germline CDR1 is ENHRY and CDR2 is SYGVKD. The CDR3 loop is CAINNGEGETQYF. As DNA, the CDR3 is TGTGCCATCAATAATGGGGAGGGAGAGACCCAGTACTTC.

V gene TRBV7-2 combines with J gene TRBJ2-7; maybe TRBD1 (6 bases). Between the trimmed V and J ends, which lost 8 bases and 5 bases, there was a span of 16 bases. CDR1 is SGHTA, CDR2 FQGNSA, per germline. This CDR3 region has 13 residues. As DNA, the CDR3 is TGTGCCAGCCGAAAAGACAGGTACCACGAGCAGTACTTC. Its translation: CASRKDRYHEQYF.

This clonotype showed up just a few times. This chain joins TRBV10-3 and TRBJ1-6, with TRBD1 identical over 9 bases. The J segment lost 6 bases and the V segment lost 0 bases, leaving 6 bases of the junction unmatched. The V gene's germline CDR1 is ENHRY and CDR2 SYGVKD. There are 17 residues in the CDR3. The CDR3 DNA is TGTGCCATCAGTGAGTCCCTAGGACAGGGGCCTAATTCACCCCTCCACTTT. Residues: CAISESLGQGPNSPLHF.

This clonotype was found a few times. CDR3 protein: CASSQDGGSQGTYEQYF. CDR3 nucleotide sequence: TGCGCCAGCAGCCAAGATGGGGGCAGTCAAGGGACCTACGAGCAGTACTTC. The J gene is TRBJ2-7, the V gene TRBV4-3; D perhaps matches TRBD1 (6 bases). Germline assignment: CDR1 LGHNA and CDR2 YSLEER. The CDR3 runs 17 residues. V lost 0 bases and J 2 bases, leaving 17 bases between the germline ends.

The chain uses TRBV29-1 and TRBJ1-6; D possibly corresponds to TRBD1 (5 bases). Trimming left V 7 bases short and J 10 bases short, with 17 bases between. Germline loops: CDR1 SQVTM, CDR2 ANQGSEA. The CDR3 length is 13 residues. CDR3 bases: TGCAGCGCTATGTCGGACGGGGGATCACCCCTCCACTTT. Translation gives CSAMSDGGSPLHF.

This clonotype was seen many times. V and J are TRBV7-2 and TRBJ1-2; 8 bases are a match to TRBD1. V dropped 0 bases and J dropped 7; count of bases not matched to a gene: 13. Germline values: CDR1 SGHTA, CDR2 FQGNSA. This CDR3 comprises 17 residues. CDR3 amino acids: CASSLALPGTGIGGYTF. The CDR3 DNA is TGTGCCAGCAGCTTAGCGCTTCCCGGGACAGGAATTGGTGGCTACACCTTC. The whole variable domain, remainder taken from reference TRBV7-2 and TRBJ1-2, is GAGVSQSPSNKVTEKGKDVELRCDPISGHTALYWYRQSLGQGLEFLIYFQGNSAPDKSGLPSDRFSAERTGGSVSTLTIQRTQQEDSAVYLCASSLALPGTGIGGYTFGSGTRLTVV.

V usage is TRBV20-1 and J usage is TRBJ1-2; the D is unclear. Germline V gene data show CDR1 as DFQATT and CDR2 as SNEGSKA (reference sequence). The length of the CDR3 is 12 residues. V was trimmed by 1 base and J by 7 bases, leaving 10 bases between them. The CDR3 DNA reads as TGCAGTGCTAGAGGGATAGCTGGTGGCTACACCTTC. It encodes CSARGIAGGYTF.

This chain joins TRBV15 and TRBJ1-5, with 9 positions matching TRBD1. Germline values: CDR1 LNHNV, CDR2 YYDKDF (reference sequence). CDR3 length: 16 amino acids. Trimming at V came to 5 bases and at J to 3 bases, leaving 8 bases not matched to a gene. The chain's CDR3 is CATSGAGQGHNQPQHF. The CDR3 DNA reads TGTGCCACCAGCGGGGCCGGACAGGGGCACAATCAGCCCCAGCATTTT.

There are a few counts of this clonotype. CDR3 region: CSVYTRSHTQETQYF. The CDR3 DNA reads TGCAGCGTCTACACCAGATCCCACACACAAGAGACCCAGTACTTC. The chain carries TRBV29-1 and TRBJ2-5, with D uncertain. The V gene lost 6 bases and the J gene lost 2 bases, with 19 bases spanning the gap. This CDR3 region has 15 residues. Germline V CDR1 and CDR2: SQVTM, ANQGSEA.

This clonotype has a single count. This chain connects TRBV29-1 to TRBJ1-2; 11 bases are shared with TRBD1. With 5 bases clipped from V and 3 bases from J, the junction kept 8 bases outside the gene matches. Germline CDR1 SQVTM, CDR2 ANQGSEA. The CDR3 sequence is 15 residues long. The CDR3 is CSVYWRTGGDYGYTF. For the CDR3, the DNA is TGCAGCGTTTATTGGAGGACAGGGGGCGACTATGGCTACACCTTC.

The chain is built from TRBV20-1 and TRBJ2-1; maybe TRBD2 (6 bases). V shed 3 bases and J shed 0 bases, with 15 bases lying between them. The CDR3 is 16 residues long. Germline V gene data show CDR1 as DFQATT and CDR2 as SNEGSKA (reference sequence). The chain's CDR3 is CSARTRGTSSYNEQFF. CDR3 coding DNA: TGCAGTGCTAGGACCCGGGGGACGAGCTCCTACAATGAGCAGTTCTTC.

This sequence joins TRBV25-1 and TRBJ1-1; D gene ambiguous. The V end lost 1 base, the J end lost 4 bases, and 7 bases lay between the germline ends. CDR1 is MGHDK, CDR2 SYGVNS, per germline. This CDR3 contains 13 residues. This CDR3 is CASSESVVTEAFF. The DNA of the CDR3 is TGTGCCAGCAGTGAATCCGTGGTCACTGAAGCTTTCTTT.

The CDR3: CSVGGGAAKNIQYF. DNA for the CDR3: TGCAGCGTTGGAGGCGGGGCGGCCAAAAACATTCAGTACTTC. V and J are TRBV29-1 and TRBJ2-4; tentatively, D is TRBD2 (6 bases). CDR3 length: 14 amino acids. Germline V gene data show CDR1 as SQVTM and CDR2 as ANQGSEA. V shed 4 bases and J shed 1 base, with 11 bases lying between them. The full variable domain, its missing parts supplied by reference TRBV29-1 and TRBJ2-4, is SAVISQKPSRDICQRGTSLTIQCQVDSQVTMMFWYRQQPGQSLTLIATANQGSEATYESGFVIDKFPISRPNLTFSTLTVSNMSPEDSSIYLCSVGGGAAKNIQYFGAGTRLSVL.

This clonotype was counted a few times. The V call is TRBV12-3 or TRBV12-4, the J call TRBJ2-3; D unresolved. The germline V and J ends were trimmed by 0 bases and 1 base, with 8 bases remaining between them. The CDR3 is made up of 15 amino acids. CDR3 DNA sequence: TGTGCCAGCAGTTTAGCCGGACGTGGCACAGATACGCAGTATTTT. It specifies CASSLAGRGTDTQYF.

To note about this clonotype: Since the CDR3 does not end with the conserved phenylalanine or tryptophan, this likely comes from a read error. The CDR3 loop is CASTPTGGKYEQYL. CDR3 DNA sequence: TGTGCCAGCACCCCAACGGGGGGCAAGTACGAGCAGTACCTC. The rearrangement joins TRBV7-9 to TRBJ2-7; perhaps TRBD2 as D (7 bases). The V and J ends lost 7 bases and 4 bases respectively, with 17 bases between them. Looked up from germline, CDR1 is SEHNR and CDR2 is FQNEAQ (reference sequence). This CDR3 contains 14 residues.

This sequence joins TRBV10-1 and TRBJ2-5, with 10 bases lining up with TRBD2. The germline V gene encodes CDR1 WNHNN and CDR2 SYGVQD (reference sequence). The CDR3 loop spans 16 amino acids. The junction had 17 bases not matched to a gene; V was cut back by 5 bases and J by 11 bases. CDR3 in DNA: TGCGCCAGCAGTCCCGTCCTAGCGGGAGCCGACAATGAGCAGTACTTC. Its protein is CASSPVLAGADNEQYF.

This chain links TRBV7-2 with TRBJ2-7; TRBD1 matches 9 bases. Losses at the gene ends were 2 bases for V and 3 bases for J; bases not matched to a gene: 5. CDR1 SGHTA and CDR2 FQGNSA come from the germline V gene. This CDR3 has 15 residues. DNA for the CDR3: TGTGCCAGCAGCTTAAGGGGACAGGGTTTCTACGAGCAGTACTTC. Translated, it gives CASSLRGQGFYEQYF.

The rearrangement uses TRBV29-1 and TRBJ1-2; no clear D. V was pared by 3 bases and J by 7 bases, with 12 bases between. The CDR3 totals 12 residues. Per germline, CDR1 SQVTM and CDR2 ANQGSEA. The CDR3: CSVERSKSGYTF. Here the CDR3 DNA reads TGCAGCGTTGAGAGGAGTAAGAGTGGCTACACCTTC.